The 30 T cell receptor beta chains presented below share a single source sample, sequenced in a study of blood T cell repertoires in COVID-19. Assay: immunoSEQ multiplex PCR; the TCRdb copy retains only in-frame clones and omits some. The data hold about 250,000 clones, with about 85% observed a single time. The specimen was PBMCs or T cells enriched from blood (not recorded which). The receptors shown here come from a woman in her forties or fifties who had recovered from COVID-19.

This chain links TRBV6-5 with TRBJ1-5, with a tentative D call TRBD1 (6 bases). Trimming took 6 bases from V and 7 from J, leaving 16 bases between them. The CDR3 spans 14 residues. CDR1 and CDR2 (germline): MNHEY, SVGAGI. CDR3 DNA: TGTGCCAGCAGACAGGGTATAGCTCAGCAGCCCCAGCATTTT. Translation: CASRQGIAQQPQHF.

This clone was detected once. At one boundary the junction diverges from the germline segment, which might be a read error. V and J are TRBV28 and TRBJ1-1; D is unclear. CDR1 and CDR2 (germline): MDHEN, SYDVKM. This CDR3 is built from 13 residues. The chain's CDR3 is CASSPPLGGESFF. CDR3 DNA: TGTGCCAGCAGTCCCCCATTGGGAGGTGAATCTTTCTTT.

J is TRBJ1-5 and V is TRBV7-8; 7 nucleotides match TRBD1. This CDR3 is 15 amino acids long. Losses at the gene ends were 6 bases for V and 0 bases for J; bases not matched to a gene: 5. Germline V gene sequence: CDR1 SGHVS, CDR2 FQNEAQ. The DNA of the CDR3 is TGTGCCAGCAGACCGGACAGGTCTAGCAATCAGCCCCAGCATTTT. This sequence encodes CASRPDRSSNQPQHF.

This clone was seen a single time. The chain couples TRBV7-9 to TRBJ1-4; D is uncertain. V was trimmed by 6 bases and J by 8 bases, leaving 13 bases between them. The CDR3 is made up of 13 amino acids. Germline V lookup: CDR1 SEHNR, CDR2 FQNEAQ (reference sequence). The DNA for the CDR3 is TGTGCCAGCAGTTACGGGAGGTTGGAAAAACTGTTTTTT. Its protein is CASSYGRLEKLFF.

This clone occurred once. The rearrangement uses TRBV18 and TRBJ1-2, with no clear D. Germline lookup yields CDR1 KGHSH and CDR2 LQKENI. The CDR3 is 14 residues long. Trimming shortened V by 2 bases and J by 2 bases, and 9 bases separated the two germline ends. The CDR3 is CASSPAGGNYGYTF. The DNA for the CDR3 is TGTGCCAGCTCACCAGCTGGCGGGAACTATGGCTACACCTTC.

The chain combines TRBV2 with TRBJ1-4; 8 positions agree with TRBD1. This CDR3 has 17 amino acids. The germline gives CDR1 SNHLY, CDR2 FYNNEI. Trimming cost V 4 bases and J 0 bases; bases outside gene matches: 7. CDR3 sequence: CASSVNRQGPTNEKLFF. The CDR3 DNA reads TGTGCCAGCAGTGTCAATCGACAGGGGCCAACTAATGAAAAACTGTTTTTT.

The CDR3 nucleotides are TGTGCCAGCAGGCGGACTAGGAACAATGAGCAGTTCTTC. Protein product: CASRRTRNNEQFF. This chain links TRBV7-2 with TRBJ2-1, with 7 bases lining up with TRBD2. The CDR3 has 13 residues. The V gene's germline CDR1 is SGHTA and CDR2 FQGNSA. The V and J ends lost 6 bases and 5 bases, in that order; junction bases with no gene match: 4.

This chain connects TRBV5-1 to TRBJ1-2; 7 nucleotides line up with TRBD1. Germline trimming cut 4 bases from V and 4 bases from J; bases unmatched to any gene: 10. This CDR3 is 15 amino acids long. From germline, CDR1 is SGHRS and CDR2 YFSETQ. The CDR3 loop is CASSQRGQTTYGYTF. The CDR3 DNA reads TGCGCCAGCAGCCAGAGGGGGCAGACTACCTATGGCTACACCTTC.

The genes are TRBV18 and TRBJ1-3; D remains unclear. Germline-derived CDR1 and CDR2 are KGHSH and LQKENI. This CDR3 is 15 amino acids long. V was shortened by 3 bases and J by 3 bases, with 12 bases between the two germline ends. In nucleotides, the CDR3 is TGTGCCAGCTCACCGGGAGTTCCGGGTGGAAACACCATATATTTT. Protein: CASSPGVPGGNTIYF.

This clone was observed a handful of times. In the same sample, other DNA sequences code for this CDR3. V gene TRBV18 combines with J gene TRBJ2-7; no firm D call. This CDR3 comprises 12 residues. Germline V gene data show CDR1 as KGHSH and CDR2 as LQKENI. Trimming removed 5 bases from V and 0 bases from J, with 5 bases in between. The CDR3 bases are TGTGCCAGCTCATCTAGCTCCTACGAGCAGTACTTC. It codes for CASSSSSYEQYF.

The genes are TRBV29-1 and TRBJ1-1; D uncertain. The CDR3 loop spans 14 amino acids. From germline, CDR1 is SQVTM and CDR2 ANQGSEA. V gave up 1 base and J gave up 2 bases, with 11 bases separating them. The chain's CDR3 is CSVEVRFENTEAFF. The CDR3 DNA sequence: TGCAGCGTTGAAGTCCGGTTCGAAAACACTGAAGCTTTCTTT.

The chain is built from TRBV6-2 or TRBV6-3 and TRBJ1-5; no definite D call. With 2 bases removed from V and 6 bases from J, the gap between germline ends came to 14 bases. Looked up from germline, CDR1 is MNHEY and CDR2 is SVGEGT. The CDR3 sequence is 15 residues long. The CDR3 nucleotides are TGTGCCAGCAGTTACGGAGGACCGGCAGGTCAGCCCCAGCATTTT. Translation: CASSYGGPAGQPQHF.

The genes are TRBV19 and TRBJ1-5; 8 positions match TRBD1. The V gene end was trimmed by 6 bases and the J gene end by 4 bases; junction bases not matched to a gene: 11. The germline V gene has CDR1 LNHDA and CDR2 SQIVND (reference sequence). The CDR3 contains 16 residues. CDR3 in amino acids: CASRGSQGAGNQPQHF. The CDR3 DNA is TGTGCCAGTAGGGGATCCCAGGGGGCGGGAAATCAGCCCCAGCATTTT. Together with reference TRBV19 and TRBJ1-5, the CDR3 gives the full variable domain: DGGITQSPKYLFRKEGQNVTLSCEQNLNHDAMYWYRQDPGQGLRLIYYSQIVNDFQKGDIAEGYSVSREKKESFPLTVTSAQKNPTAFYLCASRGSQGAGNQPQHFGDGTRLSIL.

The CDR3 loop is CASSSSSGQARETQYF. DNA for the CDR3: TGTGCCAGCAGCTCATCCTCTGGGCAGGCCCGAGAGACCCAGTACTTC. The rearrangement links TRBV5-4 to TRBJ2-5, with unresolved D. Germline V gene data show CDR1 as SGHNT and CDR2 as YYREEE (reference sequence). This CDR3 is 16 amino acids long. Deletions cut 3 bases from V and 4 bases from J, with 19 bases between.

Here the CDR3 reads CAIRPEQGAKGYTEAFF. In DNA form, the CDR3 reads TGTGCCATCAGACCAGAACAGGGGGCAAAGGGGTACACTGAAGCTTTCTTT. The chain has TRBV10-3 and TRBJ1-1; TRBD1 matches 9 bases. CDR1 is ENHRY, CDR2 SYGVKD, per germline. Trimming at V came to 6 bases and at J to 3 bases, leaving 14 bases not matched to a gene. The CDR3 covers 17 residues.

The genes are TRBV15 and TRBJ2-1; D may be TRBD2 (6 bases). The CDR3 is 16 residues long. Germline V gene data show CDR1 as LNHNV and CDR2 as YYDKDF (reference sequence). Trimming shortened V by 1 base and J by 10 bases, and 20 bases separated the two germline ends. The CDR3 protein is CATSRARQRAYSEQFF. The CDR3 DNA sequence: TGTGCCACCAGCAGAGCAAGACAGCGGGCTTATTCCGAGCAGTTCTTC.

Turning to this clone: Other DNA sequences within the sample encode an identical CDR3. The chain couples TRBV28 to TRBJ1-2; no firm D call. The CDR3 covers 11 residues. V was cut by 4 bases and J by 5 bases, with 5 bases left in between. CDR1 is MDHEN, CDR2 SYDVKM, per germline. CDR3 protein: CASSYQYGYTF. DNA of the CDR3: TGTGCCAGCAGTTATCAATATGGCTACACCTTC.

The rearrangement uses TRBV28 and TRBJ2-4, with D possibly being TRBD1 (5 bases). Germline CDR1 and CDR2: MDHEN and SYDVKM. This CDR3 is built from 15 residues. Between the trimmed V and J ends, which lost 3 bases and 2 bases, there was a span of 11 bases. CDR3 in DNA: TGTGCCAGCAGTTTTAAAAGGGGAACCAAAAACATTCAGTACTTC. Translation gives CASSFKRGTKNIQYF. Looking up the rest from reference TRBV28 and TRBJ2-4 gives the full variable domain: DVKVTQSSRYLVKRTGEKVFLECVQDMDHENMFWYRQDPGLGLRLIYFSYDVKMKEKGDIPEGYSVSREKKERFSLILESASTNQTSMYLCASSFKRGTKNIQYFGAGTRLSVL.

This chain joins TRBV24-1 and TRBJ2-1; no definite D call. The V end lost 4 bases, the J end lost 1 base, and 4 bases lay between the germline ends. This CDR3 has 13 amino acids. CDR1 KGHDR and CDR2 SFDVKD come from the germline V gene. The CDR3, as DNA: TGTGCCACCAGTGAACAGTCCTACAATGAGCAGTTCTTC. It specifies CATSEQSYNEQFF.

This clone was seen more than once but under ten times. V and J are TRBV28 and TRBJ2-3; tentatively, D is TRBD2 (6 bases). V lost 3 bases and J lost 5, with 15 bases in between. This CDR3 region has 15 residues. Germline loops: CDR1 MDHEN, CDR2 SYDVKM. The CDR3 here is CASSFSGRIQDTQYF. The CDR3 DNA reads as TGTGCCAGCAGTTTTAGCGGTAGAATCCAAGATACGCAGTATTTT.

The count of this clone is one. V and J are TRBV12-3 or TRBV12-4 and TRBJ1-2; D is perhaps TRBD1 (6 bases). This CDR3 has 13 residues. V was shortened by 7 bases and J by 3 bases, with 12 bases between the two germline ends. CDR3 DNA sequence: TGTGCCAGCAACCCAGGGGTCGACTATGGCTACACCTTC. Encoded protein: CASNPGVDYGYTF.

The chain carries TRBV4-3 and TRBJ1-4, with unresolved D. Looked up from germline, CDR1 is LGHNA and CDR2 is YSLEER. This CDR3 has 15 residues. Trimming cost V 1 base and J 8 bases, with 14 bases left between them. This CDR3 is CASSQAAGRGEKLFF. As DNA, the CDR3 is TGCGCCAGCAGCCAAGCGGCGGGGAGAGGAGAAAAACTGTTTTTT.

J is TRBJ2-7 and V is TRBV6-5; perhaps TRBD2 as D (7 bases). Trimming took 6 bases from V and 5 from J, leaving 20 bases between them. There are 15 residues in the CDR3. Germline values: CDR1 MNHEY, CDR2 SVGAGI. CDR3: CASRLPGGGLDEQYF. The CDR3, as DNA: TGTGCCAGCAGACTTCCGGGGGGCGGCCTGGACGAGCAGTACTTC.

J is TRBJ2-1 and V is TRBV27; tentatively, D is TRBD1 (6 bases). The CDR3 is made up of 12 amino acids. V lost 8 bases and J lost 4, with 9 bases in between. Per germline, CDR1 MNHEY and CDR2 SMNVEV (reference sequence). The CDR3 loop is CASGDTYNEQFF. The CDR3 coding sequence is TGTGCCAGCGGGGACACATACAATGAGCAGTTCTTC.

The gene calls are TRBV3-1 (or the pseudogene TRBV3-2) and TRBJ2-1, with TRBD2 identical over 15 bases. This CDR3 region has 18 residues. Germline loops: CDR1 LGHDT, CDR2 YNNKEL (reference sequence). The V gene end was trimmed by 3 bases and the J gene end by 1 base; junction bases not matched to a gene: 4. DNA for the CDR3: TGTGCCAGCAGCCAGCCGGGACTAGCGGGAGGATCCTACAATGAGCAGTTCTTC. It codes for CASSQPGLAGGSYNEQFF.

The CDR3: CSVAPQGDEQFF. CDR3 bases: TGCAGCGTTGCGCCACAGGGGGATGAGCAGTTCTTC. The chain uses TRBV29-1 and TRBJ2-1, with 8 positions matching TRBD1. V shed 4 bases, J shed 8 bases, and the junction held 4 bases outside the gene matches. This CDR3 has 12 amino acids. Per the germline V gene, CDR1 is SQVTM and CDR2 is ANQGSEA.

The chain uses TRBV5-6 and TRBJ2-1; 8 nucleotides match TRBD1. Germline V gene lookup returns CDR1 SGHDT and CDR2 YYEEEE. The CDR3 runs 17 residues. The trim removed 4 bases at V and 0 bases at J, leaving 9 bases unmatched. In DNA form, the CDR3 reads TGTGCCAGCAGCGGGAGACAGGGGCTTAGCTCCTACAATGAGCAGTTCTTC. It is translated as CASSGRQGLSSYNEQFF.

The CDR3, as DNA: TGTGCCAGCAGCTTCCAGACAGGGGGGACCTACGAGCAGTACTTC. Translating gives CASSFQTGGTYEQYF. The rearrangement joins TRBV7-2 to TRBJ2-7, with TRBD1 matching over 9 bases. In germline, CDR1 is SGHTA, CDR2 FQGNSA. The CDR3 is made up of 15 amino acids. Losses at the gene ends were 3 bases for V and 2 bases for J; bases not matched to a gene: 5.

The V call is TRBV11-2, the J call TRBJ2-1; TRBD2 aligns across 11 bases. This CDR3 region has 15 residues. Trimming took 3 bases from V and 7 from J; bases not matched to a gene: 5. Germline V gene sequence: CDR1 SGHAT, CDR2 FQNNGV. The CDR3 DNA reads as TGTGCCAGCAGCTTTACTAGCGGGAGTACTAATGAGCAGTTCTTC. It translates to CASSFTSGSTNEQFF.

The V and J genes are TRBV6-2 or TRBV6-3 and TRBJ2-7; D gene ambiguous. Per the germline V gene, CDR1 is MNHEY and CDR2 is SVGEGT. This CDR3 has 13 amino acids. The germline V and J ends were trimmed by 0 bases and 2 bases, with 5 bases remaining between them. The CDR3 region is CASSYSSPYEQYF. The CDR3 nucleotides read TGTGCCAGCAGTTACTCGAGTCCCTACGAGCAGTACTTC.